This TCR beta chain is from a study of cytomegalovirus exposure and HLA in healthy donors. Overall study: Within the Caucasian-associated ancestry cluster were roughly 79% of the 300 to 450 genotyped donors.

Concerning this clone: What it binds is unknown.

Regarding the study as a whole: Most TCR sequences were seen very rarely across donors, but some public TCRs occurred in many.

The PCR had 60 Vbeta and 13 Jbeta primers. Libraries were prepared by immunoSEQ multiplex PCR; TCRdb keeps only in-frame clonotypes and omits some of them. The table lists some 120,000 clones, around a tenth of them singletons. As for the donors, each was a healthy bone marrow donor. CDR3 length: 14 residues. CDR1 is SGHNT, CDR2 YENEEA, per germline. V was clipped by 8 bases and J by 0 bases, with 14 bases between them. V is TRBV11-3 and J is TRBJ2-7; the D gene is possibly TRBD2 (6 bases). The sequence came from a man younger than 45 in good health and CMV-seronegative. Sequencing was done on a sample of PBMCs. The CDR3 is CASGWRGLSYEQYF. CDR3 bases: TGTGCCAGCGGGTGGAGGGGACTCTCCTACGAGCAGTACTTC.